The T cell receptor (beta chain) under discussion was sequenced for a study of T cell responses to AZD1222 COVID-19 vaccine. The CDR3 is 17 amino acids. From germline, CDR1 is SGHAT and CDR2 FQNNGV. The V gene end was trimmed by 4 bases and the J gene end by 7 bases; junction bases not matched to a gene: 17. A remark on this clone: Its cognate antigen is unknown.

The repertoire was sequenced with immunoSEQ multiplex PCR; TCRdb's copy has only in-frame clones and lacks some. The table includes about 120,000 clones, roughly 84% detected once. Overall study results and limits: As reported, nearly half of all spike-specific TCRs target variant regions that are unmutated. Dominant CD4 TCR responses targeted spike regions 160-218 and 743-854. Increases in Spike-specific TCR breadth and depth were seen after two AZD1222 doses. Possibly, clonal diversity was underestimated; donors were largely white British and included more females.

The sample here was peripheral blood, taken 28 days after the second AZD1222 dose. This TCR came from an adult who received the AZD1222 COVID-19 vaccine. The chain carries TRBV11-2 and TRBJ1-2; 8 nucleotides agree with TRBD1. CDR3 region: CASSSISMDRVRGGYTF. The CDR3, as DNA: TGTGCCAGCAGCTCGATTTCGATGGACAGGGTGAGAGGTGGCTACACCTTC.